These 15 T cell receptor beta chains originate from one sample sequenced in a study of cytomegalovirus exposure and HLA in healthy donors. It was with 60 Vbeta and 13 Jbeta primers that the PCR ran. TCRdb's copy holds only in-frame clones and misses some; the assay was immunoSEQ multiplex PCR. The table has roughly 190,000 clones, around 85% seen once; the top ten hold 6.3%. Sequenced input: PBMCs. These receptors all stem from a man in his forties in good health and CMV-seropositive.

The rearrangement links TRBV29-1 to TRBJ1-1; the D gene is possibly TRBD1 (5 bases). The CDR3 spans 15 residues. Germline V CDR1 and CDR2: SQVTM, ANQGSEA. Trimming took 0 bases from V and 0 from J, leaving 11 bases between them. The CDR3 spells CSVEDQAGMNTEAFF. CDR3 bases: TGCAGCGTTGAAGATCAGGCAGGGATGAACACTGAAGCTTTCTTT.

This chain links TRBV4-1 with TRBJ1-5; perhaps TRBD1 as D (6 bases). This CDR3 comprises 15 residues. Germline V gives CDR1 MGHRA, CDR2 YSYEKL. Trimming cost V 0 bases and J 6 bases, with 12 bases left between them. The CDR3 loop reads CASSQDSDSRQPQHF. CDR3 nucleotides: TGCGCCAGCAGCCAAGACTCGGACAGCCGTCAGCCCCAGCATTTT.

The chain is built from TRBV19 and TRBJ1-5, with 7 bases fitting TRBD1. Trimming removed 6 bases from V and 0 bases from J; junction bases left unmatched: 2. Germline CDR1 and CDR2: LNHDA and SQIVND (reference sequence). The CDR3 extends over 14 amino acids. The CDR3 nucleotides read TGTGCCAGTAGAGGGGACAGTAGCAATCAGCCCCAGCATTTT. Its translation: CASRGDSSNQPQHF.

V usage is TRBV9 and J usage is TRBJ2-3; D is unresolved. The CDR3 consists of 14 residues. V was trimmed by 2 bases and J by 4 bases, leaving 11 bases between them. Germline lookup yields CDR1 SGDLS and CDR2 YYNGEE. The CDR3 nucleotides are TGTGCCAGCAGCGTGGGTTCGACTCCAGATACGCAGTATTTT. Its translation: CASSVGSTPDTQYF.

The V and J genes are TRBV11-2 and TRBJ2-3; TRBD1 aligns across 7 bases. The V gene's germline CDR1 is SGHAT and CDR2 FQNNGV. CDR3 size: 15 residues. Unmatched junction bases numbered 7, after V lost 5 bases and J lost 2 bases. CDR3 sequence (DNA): TGTGCCAGCAGCGCCGACAGGGTCGACACAGATACGCAGTATTTT. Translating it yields CASSADRVDTDTQYF. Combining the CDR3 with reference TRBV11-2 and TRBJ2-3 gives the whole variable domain EAGVAQSPRYKIIEKRQSVAFWCNPISGHATLYWYQQILGQGPKLLIQFQNNGVVDDSQLPKDRFSAERLKGVDSTLKIQPAKLEDSAVYLCASSADRVDTDTQYFGPGTRLTVL.

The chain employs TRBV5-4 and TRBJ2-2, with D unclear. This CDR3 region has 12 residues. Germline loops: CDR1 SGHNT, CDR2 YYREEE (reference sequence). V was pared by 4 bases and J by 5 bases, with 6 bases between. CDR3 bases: TGTGCCAGCAGCATGGCTACCGGGGAGCTGTTTTTT. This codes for CASSMATGELFF.

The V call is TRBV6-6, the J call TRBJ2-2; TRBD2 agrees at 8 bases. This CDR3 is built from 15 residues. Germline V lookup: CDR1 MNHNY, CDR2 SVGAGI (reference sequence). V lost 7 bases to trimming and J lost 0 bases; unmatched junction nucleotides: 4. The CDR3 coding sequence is TGTGCCAGCACCTCAGCGGGGGCGAACACCGGGGAGCTGTTTTTT. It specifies CASTSAGANTGELFF.

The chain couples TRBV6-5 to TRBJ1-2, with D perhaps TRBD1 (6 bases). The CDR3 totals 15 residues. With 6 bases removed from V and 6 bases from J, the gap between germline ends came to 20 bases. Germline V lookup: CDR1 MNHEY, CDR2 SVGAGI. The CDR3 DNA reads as TGTGCCAGCAGAACCACCAGGGGTATGGCGGATGGCTACACCTTC. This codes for CASRTTRGMADGYTF.

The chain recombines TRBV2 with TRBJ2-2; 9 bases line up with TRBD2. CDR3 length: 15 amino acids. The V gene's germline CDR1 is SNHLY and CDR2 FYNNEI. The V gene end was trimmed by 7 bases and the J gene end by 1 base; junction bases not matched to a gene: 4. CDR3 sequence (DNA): TGTGCCAGCACCAGGACTAGCGAGAACACCGGGGAGCTGTTTTTT. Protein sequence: CASTRTSENTGELFF.

CDR3 residues: CASSSRQGPSGPQHF. The DNA for the CDR3 is TGTGCCAGCAGTTCGAGACAGGGCCCGAGTGGGCCCCAGCATTTT. The rearrangement uses TRBV28 and TRBJ1-5; 7 bases line up with TRBD1. From germline, CDR1 is MDHEN and CDR2 SYDVKM. Trimming cost V 4 bases and J 9 bases; bases outside gene matches: 12. The CDR3 extends over 15 amino acids.

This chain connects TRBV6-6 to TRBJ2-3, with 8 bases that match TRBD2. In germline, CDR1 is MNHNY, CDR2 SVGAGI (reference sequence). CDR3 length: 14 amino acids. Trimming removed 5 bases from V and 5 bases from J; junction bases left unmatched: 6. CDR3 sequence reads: CASSAGTSVDTQYF. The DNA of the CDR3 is TGTGCCAGCAGTGCCGGGACTAGTGTAGATACGCAGTATTTT.

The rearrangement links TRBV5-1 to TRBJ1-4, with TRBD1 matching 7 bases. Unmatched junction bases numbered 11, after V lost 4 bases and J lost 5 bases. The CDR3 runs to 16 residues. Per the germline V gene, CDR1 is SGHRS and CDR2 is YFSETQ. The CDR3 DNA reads TGCGCCAGCAGCGTGTGGGGGACAGCCCAAAATGAAAAACTGTTTTTT. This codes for CASSVWGTAQNEKLFF.

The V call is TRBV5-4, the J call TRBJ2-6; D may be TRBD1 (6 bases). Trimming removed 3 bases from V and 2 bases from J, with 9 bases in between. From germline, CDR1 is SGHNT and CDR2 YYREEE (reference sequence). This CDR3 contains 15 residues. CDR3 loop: CASSSGAPGANVLTF. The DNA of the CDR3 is TGTGCCAGCAGCTCAGGGGCCCCTGGGGCCAACGTCCTGACTTTC.

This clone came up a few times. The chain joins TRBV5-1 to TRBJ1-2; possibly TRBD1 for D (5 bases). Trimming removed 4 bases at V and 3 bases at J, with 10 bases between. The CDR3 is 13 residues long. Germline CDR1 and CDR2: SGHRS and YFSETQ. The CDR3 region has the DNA TGCGCCAGCAGCGACGGGACTGACTATGGCTACACCTTC. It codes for CASSDGTDYGYTF.

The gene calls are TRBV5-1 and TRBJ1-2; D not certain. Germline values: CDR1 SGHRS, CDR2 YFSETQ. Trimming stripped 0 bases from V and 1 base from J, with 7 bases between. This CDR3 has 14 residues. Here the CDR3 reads CASSLDRVNYGYTF. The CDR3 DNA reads TGCGCCAGCAGCTTGGATCGGGTTAACTATGGCTACACCTTC.